Below, 27 T cell receptor beta chains from the same sample are listed, as sequenced in a study of blood T cell repertoires in COVID-19. Only in-frame clones appear in the TCRdb table, and some are missing; sequencing was by immunoSEQ multiplex PCR. This sample carries 130,000 to 150,000 clones, 84% of them seen once, and the ten largest clones take roughly 5.5%. Sequenced input: PBMCs or T cells enriched from blood (not recorded which). These receptors originate from a woman aged 45 to 65 who had been exposed to COVID-19.

This sequence joins TRBV4-3 and TRBJ2-3; TRBD2 aligns across 7 bases. CDR3 length: 16 amino acids. Trimming cost V 0 bases and J 6 bases; bases outside gene matches: 9. The germline gives CDR1 LGHNA, CDR2 YSLEER. The CDR3 sequence: CASSQDYGSGSDTQYF. The CDR3 coding sequence is TGCGCCAGCAGCCAAGATTACGGTAGCGGGTCGGATACGCAGTATTTT.

This chain joins TRBV15 and TRBJ1-5, with D unresolved. Trimming stripped 3 bases from V and 0 bases from J, with 18 bases between. Germline values: CDR1 LNHNV, CDR2 YYDKDF (reference sequence). CDR3 length equals 18 residues. CDR3 DNA: TGTGCCACCAGCAGGACCGCAGAGAGAGGGTATAGCAATCAGCCCCAGCATTTT. Its translation: CATSRTAERGYSNQPQHF. Looking up the rest from reference TRBV15 and TRBJ1-5 gives the full variable domain: DAMVIQNPRYQVTQFGKPVTLSCSQTLNHNVMYWYQQKSSQAPKLLFHYYDKDFNNEADTPDNFQSRRPNTSFCFLDIRSPGLGDTAMYLCATSRTAERGYSNQPQHFGDGTRLSIL.

The chain uses TRBV2 and TRBJ1-5; D is unresolved. The length of the CDR3 is 13 residues. Trimming removed 9 bases from V and 4 bases from J, with 13 bases in between. CDR1 SNHLY and CDR2 FYNNEI come from the germline V gene. The CDR3 protein is CASQTSGNQPQHF. In DNA, the CDR3 is TGTGCCAGTCAAACGAGCGGGAATCAGCCCCAGCATTTT.

This clone occurred once. V and J are TRBV18 and TRBJ2-1; possible D gene TRBD2, 6 bases. Germline V gives CDR1 KGHSH, CDR2 LQKENI. V shed 3 bases and J shed 2 bases, with 8 bases lying between them. This CDR3 comprises 14 residues. The DNA for the CDR3 is TGTGCCAGCTCACCCGCGGGGACCTACAATGAGCAGTTCTTC. The encoded protein is CASSPAGTYNEQFF.

The chain joins TRBV12-3 or TRBV12-4 to TRBJ1-1; TRBD1 aligns across 8 bases. The CDR3 is 13 amino acids. The junction had 4 bases not matched to a gene; V was cut back by 4 bases and J by 6 bases. In DNA form, the CDR3 reads TGTGCCAGCAGTTCCAGGACAGGGTCTGAAGCTTTCTTT. The encoded protein is CASSSRTGSEAFF.

The J gene is TRBJ2-3, the V gene TRBV6-2 or TRBV6-3, with a weak D call TRBD2 (6 bases). Germline lookup yields CDR1 MNHEY and CDR2 SVGEGT. The V and J ends lost 5 bases and 4 bases respectively, with 25 bases between them. There are 18 residues in the CDR3. CDR3 nucleotide sequence: TGTGCCAGCAGTGACACAGGCCCGGGCGCGGGAAGGGCAGATACGCAGTATTTT. Translating gives CASSDTGPGAGRADTQYF.

The V and J genes are TRBV19 and TRBJ1-2; D is unclear. The V gene lost 0 bases and the J gene lost 2 bases, with 7 bases spanning the gap. The V gene's germline CDR1 is LNHDA and CDR2 SQIVND (reference sequence). The CDR3 totals 14 residues. This CDR3 reads CASSIENRNYGYTF. The CDR3 coding sequence is TGTGCCAGTAGTATAGAGAACAGAAACTATGGCTACACCTTC.

This chain joins TRBV27 and TRBJ2-7; unclear D gene. Trimming removed 6 bases from V and 0 bases from J, with 18 bases in between. Germline V gives CDR1 MNHEY, CDR2 SMNVEV (reference sequence). This CDR3 is 16 amino acids long. This chain's CDR3 is CASRSGATISSYEQYF. In DNA form, the CDR3 reads TGTGCCAGCAGATCAGGCGCGACCATTAGCTCCTACGAGCAGTACTTC.

This chain links TRBV7-8 with TRBJ2-3; 7 bases align to TRBD2. Germline CDR1 reads SGHVS; CDR2 reads FQNEAQ. V dropped 1 base and J dropped 3; count of bases not matched to a gene: 1. This CDR3 has 14 residues. CDR3 DNA: TGTGCCAGCAGCTTAGTGGGGGGGACAGATACGCAGTATTTT. Translation: CASSLVGGTDTQYF.

The chain couples TRBV23-1 to TRBJ1-6; D remains unclear. TRBV23-1 is labeled an ORF, and its function is uncertain. The germline V and J ends were trimmed by 9 bases and 5 bases, with 11 bases remaining between them. The CDR3 covers 13 residues. The CDR3 spells CARVPRDNSPLHF. The CDR3 coding sequence is TGCGCCAGGGTTCCGAGGGATAATTCACCCCTCCACTTT.

This rearrangement joins TRBV7-2 to TRBJ2-3, with D perhaps TRBD2 (6 bases). V gave up 2 bases and J gave up 4 bases, with 22 bases separating them. Germline V gene lookup returns CDR1 SGHTA and CDR2 FQGNSA. The CDR3 runs to 18 residues. The CDR3 here is CASSLSSRLGSHPDTQYF. For the CDR3, the DNA is TGTGCCAGCAGCTTATCTTCCCGACTAGGGAGTCACCCAGATACGCAGTATTTT.

The chain has TRBV5-7 and TRBJ1-2; 7 bases map to TRBD1. TRBV5-7 qualifies as an ORF whose function is uncertain. The CDR3 has 14 amino acids. V was clipped by 2 bases and J by 8 bases; unmatched bases: 9. The chain's CDR3 is CASSFSPGQQGYTF. CDR3 in DNA: TGTGCCAGCAGCTTTAGTCCGGGACAGCAAGGCTACACCTTC.

The chain is built from TRBV7-9 and TRBJ1-6, with 8 bases fitting TRBD1. Germline assignment: CDR1 SEHNR and CDR2 FQNEAQ (reference sequence). The CDR3 has 15 residues. V lost 5 bases, J lost 6 bases, and 6 bases stayed unmatched. The CDR3 DNA sequence: TGTGCCAGCAGCCTGGGACAGGCCCTTAATTCACCCCTCCACTTT. Protein product: CASSLGQALNSPLHF.

The chain joins TRBV2 to TRBJ1-3; TRBD1 aligns across 7 bases. This CDR3 is 12 amino acids long. Germline trimming cut 8 bases from V and 5 bases from J; bases unmatched to any gene: 3. CDR1 and CDR2 (germline): SNHLY, FYNNEI. The DNA of the CDR3 is TGTGCCAGCCAGGGACAGCGAAACACCATATATTTT. Protein product: CASQGQRNTIYF.

The chain recombines TRBV19 with TRBJ1-1; perhaps TRBD1 as D (6 bases). Trimming stripped 4 bases from V and 0 bases from J, with 9 bases between. This CDR3 is built from 14 residues. Germline V gene data show CDR1 as LNHDA and CDR2 as SQIVND (reference sequence). In DNA, the CDR3 is TGTGCCAGTAGTAGCCAGGGGTTGAACACTGAAGCTTTCTTT. Its protein is CASSSQGLNTEAFF.

The chain has TRBV30 and TRBJ1-2; TRBD1 matches 7 bases. CDR3 length equals 13 residues. V was clipped by 3 bases and J by 8 bases; unmatched bases: 9. Germline CDR1 GTSNPN, CDR2 SVGIG (reference sequence). The CDR3 region is CAWSQVGGWGYTF. CDR3 nucleotides: TGTGCCTGGAGCCAAGTAGGGGGCTGGGGCTACACCTTC. Full variable domain (outside the CDR3, taken from reference TRBV30 and TRBJ1-2): SQTIHQWPATLVQPVGSPLSLECTVEGTSNPNLYWYRQAAGRGLQLLFYSVGIGQISSEVPQNLSASRPQDRQFILSSKKLLLSDSGFYLCAWSQVGGWGYTFGSGTRLTVV.

Here the CDR3 DNA reads TGTGCCAGCAGAACTAGCACAGATACGCAGTATTTT. Protein sequence: CASRTSTDTQYF. The chain recombines TRBV5-5 with TRBJ2-3; no reliable D call. The V end lost 5 bases, the J end lost 0 bases, and 4 bases lay between the germline ends. Germline CDR1 SGHKS, CDR2 YYEKEE (reference sequence). The length of the CDR3 is 12 residues.

The chain carries TRBV19 and TRBJ1-1; tentative D call: TRBD1 (5 bases). CDR1 LNHDA and CDR2 SQIVND come from the germline V gene (reference sequence). Trimming shortened V by 5 bases and J by 8 bases, and 12 bases separated the two germline ends. This CDR3 comprises 12 residues. The CDR3 region has the DNA TGTGCCAGTAGTTCAGCCAGACAGGAAGCTTTCTTT. Its translation is CASSSARQEAFF.

V usage is TRBV14 and J usage is TRBJ2-7, with 9 nucleotides matching TRBD2. Germline V lookup: CDR1 SGHDN, CDR2 FVKESK. The CDR3 has 14 residues. J gave up 1 base and V 6 bases, and 4 bases lay outside the gene matches. Here the CDR3 DNA reads TGTGCCAGCAGAGAGACTAGCGGATCCTACGAGCAGTACTTC. As protein: CASRETSGSYEQYF.

The V call is TRBV19, the J call TRBJ2-7; TRBD1 is a possible D gene (6 bases). Germline CDR1 and CDR2: LNHDA and SQIVND (reference sequence). Trimming cost V 1 base and J 3 bases, with 13 bases left between them. The CDR3 sequence is 15 residues long. In DNA, the CDR3 is TGTGCCAGTAGTATAGCCCCGGGACAATACTACGAGCAGTACTTC. This gives the protein CASSIAPGQYYEQYF. Using reference TRBV19 and TRBJ2-7 for the parts outside the CDR3, the full variable domain is DGGITQSPKYLFRKEGQNVTLSCEQNLNHDAMYWYRQDPGQGLRLIYYSQIVNDFQKGDIAEGYSVSREKKESFPLTVTSAQKNPTAFYLCASSIAPGQYYEQYFGPGTRLTVT.

This rearrangement joins TRBV30 to TRBJ1-1; D possibly corresponds to TRBD1 (5 bases). The CDR3 covers 11 residues. Trimming pared 3 bases from V and 7 bases from J, leaving 9 bases between. Germline V gene data show CDR1 as GTSNPN and CDR2 as SVGIG (reference sequence). This chain's CDR3 is CAWSQGLEAFF. CDR3 bases: TGTGCCTGGAGCCAGGGACTTGAAGCTTTCTTT.

The rearrangement joins TRBV4-1 to TRBJ1-2, with D tentatively TRBD1 (6 bases). Germline CDR1 and CDR2: MGHRA and YSYEKL. CDR3 length equals 17 residues. V lost 0 bases, J lost 4 bases, and 18 bases lay in between. The DNA for the CDR3 is TGCGCCAGCAGCCAAGAACTAGGGGGGGCGCTTATCTATGGCTACACCTTC. It codes for CASSQELGGALIYGYTF.

V and J are TRBV15 and TRBJ1-2, with TRBD1 as a possible D gene (5 bases). The germline V gene has CDR1 LNHNV and CDR2 YYDKDF (reference sequence). The CDR3 sequence is 16 residues long. V lost 0 bases and J 7 bases, leaving 18 bases between the germline ends. In nucleotides, the CDR3 is TGTGCCACCAGCAGAGATATGGCAGGGAATTCGGGTGGCTACACCTTC. Residues: CATSRDMAGNSGGYTF.

J is TRBJ2-1 and V is TRBV27; the match to TRBD2 covers 9 bases. V was clipped by 5 bases and J by 4 bases; unmatched bases: 6. The V gene's germline CDR1 is MNHEY and CDR2 SMNVEV (reference sequence). The CDR3 extends over 15 amino acids. CDR3 nucleotides: TGTGCCAGCAGTGTAACTAGCGGGTCGTACAATGAGCAGTTCTTC. It yields the protein CASSVTSGSYNEQFF.

With respect to this clone: The germline gene is not matched at one end of the junction; a read error may be the cause. The rearrangement links TRBV7-7 to TRBJ2-3; 12 bases match TRBD2. The CDR3 spans 18 residues. CDR1 is SSHAT, CDR2 FNYEAQ, per germline (reference sequence). The CDR3 protein is CASSRTSGGPTSTDTQYF. CDR3 in DNA: TGTGCTAGCAGCCGAACTAGCGGGGGGCCCACTAGCACAGATACGCAGTATTTT. Using reference TRBV7-7 and TRBJ2-3 for the parts outside the CDR3, the full variable domain is GAGVSQSPRYKVTKRGQDVTLRCDPISSHATLYWYQQALGQGPEFLTYFNYEAQPDKSGLPSDRFSAERPEGSISTLTIQRTEQRDSAMYRCASSRTSGGPTSTDTQYFGPGTRLTVL.

Comment on this clone: One end of the junction varies from germline; a read error may be responsible. The chain uses TRBV19 and TRBJ2-7, with 12 bases that match TRBD2. CDR1 LNHDA and CDR2 SQIVND come from the germline V gene (reference sequence). This CDR3 has 15 amino acids. The CDR3 DNA is TGTGCCAGCAGTATTCTAGCGGGGGGGCCCGGCGAGCAGTACTTC. Encoded protein: CASSILAGGPGEQYF.

The genes are TRBV5-1 and TRBJ2-7; 8 bases are a match to TRBD1. CDR3 size: 16 residues. Germline lookup yields CDR1 SGHRS and CDR2 YFSETQ. Losses at the gene ends were 0 bases for V and 5 bases for J; bases not matched to a gene: 10. CDR3 sequence (DNA): TGCGCCAGCAGCTTGGTCGGTCAGGGGGCATCGGACGAGCAGTACTTC. Translated: CASSLVGQGASDEQYF.